This TCR beta chain came from a study of shared clonotypes between healthy human individuals. TCRdb keeps only in-frame clones here, not all; method: immunoSEQ multiplex PCR. Found here are under 1 million clones, 92% of them singletons; the top ten hold around 24%. CD8 cells classed as naive were CD45RO-negative and positively selected for CCR7, excluding terminally differentiated effector memory CD45RA+ cells. From germline, CDR1 is MGHRA and CDR2 YSYEKL. V was shortened by 1 base and J by 3 bases, with 13 bases between the two germline ends. The length of the CDR3 is 15 residues. Study-wide results and limits: Only blood was sampled; tissue repertoires likely differ. The small donor group covered limited genetic and exposure diversity. All-four-donor shared clonotypes had higher generation probabilities than non-shared clonotypes did. Of the naive CD4 clonotypes, around 4.7% were shared across a few donors.

Turning to this clone: Its antigen is still unknown.

V usage is TRBV4-1 and J usage is TRBJ2-7; tentative D call: TRBD1 (6 bases). Sequencing was done on a sample of naive CD8+ T cells sorted from blood. This TCR came from a young man in good health. CDR3 sequence (DNA): TGCGCCAGCAGCCAAGGTCCAGGGGTTCGCTACGAGCAGTACTTC. This encodes CASSQGPGVRYEQYF.